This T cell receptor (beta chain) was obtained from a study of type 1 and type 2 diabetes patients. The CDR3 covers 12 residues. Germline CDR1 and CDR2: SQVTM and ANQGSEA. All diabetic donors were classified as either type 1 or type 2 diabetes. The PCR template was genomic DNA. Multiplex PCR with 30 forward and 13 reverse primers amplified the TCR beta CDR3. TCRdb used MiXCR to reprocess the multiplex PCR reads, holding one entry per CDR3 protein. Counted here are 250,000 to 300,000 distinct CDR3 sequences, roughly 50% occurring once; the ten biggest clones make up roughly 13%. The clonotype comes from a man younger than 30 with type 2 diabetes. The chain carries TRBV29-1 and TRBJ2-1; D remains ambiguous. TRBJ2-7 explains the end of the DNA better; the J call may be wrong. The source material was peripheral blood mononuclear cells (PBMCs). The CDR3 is CTLRTKWHEQYF. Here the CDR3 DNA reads TGCACCCTTAGGACCAAATGGCACGAGCAGTACTTC.